The source of this T cell receptor (beta chain) is a study of T cell responses to AZD1222 COVID-19 vaccine. The CDR3 consists of 12 residues. Germline V gene data show CDR1 as GTSNPN and CDR2 as SVGIG (reference sequence). The V end was cut by 2 bases, the J end by 5 bases, with 9 bases between. TCRdb's table, derived via immunoSEQ multiplex PCR, lists solely in-frame clones and lacks some. The top ten clones hold approximately 12% of a sample with just under 95,000 clones, roughly 88% of them seen once. The chain couples TRBV30 to TRBJ1-2, with a tentative D call TRBD1 (5 bases). This receptor was identified in an adult in good health. Sequencing used peripheral blood, obtained on day 0 of AZD1222 vaccination. The CDR3 DNA reads as TGTGCCTGGAGTCCCCGGGGGTATGGCTACACCTTC. It codes for CAWSPRGYGYTF.